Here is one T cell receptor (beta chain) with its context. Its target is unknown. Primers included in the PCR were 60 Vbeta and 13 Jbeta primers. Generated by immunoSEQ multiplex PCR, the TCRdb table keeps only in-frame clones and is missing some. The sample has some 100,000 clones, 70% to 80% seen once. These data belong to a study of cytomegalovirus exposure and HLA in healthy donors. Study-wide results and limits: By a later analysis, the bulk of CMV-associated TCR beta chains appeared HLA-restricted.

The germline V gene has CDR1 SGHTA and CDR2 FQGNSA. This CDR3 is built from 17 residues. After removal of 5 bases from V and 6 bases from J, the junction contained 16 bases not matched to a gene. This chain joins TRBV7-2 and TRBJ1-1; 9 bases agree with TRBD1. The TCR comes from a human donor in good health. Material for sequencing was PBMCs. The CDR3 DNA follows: TGTGCCAGCAGCCCCGGACAGGGGCCGGGTCGTGTTCCTGAAGCTTTCTTT. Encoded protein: CASSPGQGPGRVPEAFF.